These 15 T cell receptor beta chains were all obtained from the same sample, sequenced in a study of blood T cell repertoires in COVID-19. The protocol was immunoSEQ multiplex PCR, while the TCRdb copy is restricted to in-frame clones and leaves out a portion. Of about 120,000 clones in the sample, 85% were seen once. The specimen was peripheral blood. The receptors were sampled from an elderly man with acute or convalescent COVID-19.

V is TRBV11-2 and J is TRBJ1-4; D call uncertain. The CDR3 is 13 amino acids. The V gene lost 3 bases and the J gene lost 4 bases, with 6 bases spanning the gap. In germline, CDR1 is SGHAT, CDR2 FQNNGV. CDR3 loop: CASSLGSNEKLFF. Here the CDR3 DNA reads TGTGCCAGCAGCTTGGGGAGTAATGAAAAACTGTTTTTT.

This chain joins TRBV27 and TRBJ2-2, with D possibly being TRBD1 (5 bases). This CDR3 is 14 amino acids long. V dropped 3 bases and J dropped 7 bases, with 12 bases sitting between them. Per the germline V gene, CDR1 is MNHEY and CDR2 is SMNVEV (reference sequence). The DNA of the CDR3 is TGTGCCAGCAGTTTGCTCCAGGGCGGCGGGGAGCTGTTTTTT. Amino acid sequence: CASSLLQGGGELFF.

The CDR3 DNA reads as TGCGCCAGCAGCCAAGCGGGGAGAGGCTCAGATACGCAGTATTTT. Residues: CASSQAGRGSDTQYF. The chain carries TRBV5-1 and TRBJ2-3, with 7 positions matching TRBD2. The CDR3 contains 15 residues. V gave up 4 bases and J gave up 4 bases; unmatched junction bases: 9. Per germline, CDR1 SGHRS and CDR2 YFSETQ.

The chain employs TRBV6-5 and TRBJ2-3, with D possibly matching TRBD1 (5 bases). CDR3 length: 14 amino acids. The ends were cut back, 4 bases at V and 1 base at J, with 9 bases in the middle. Germline loops: CDR1 MNHEY, CDR2 SVGAGI. For the CDR3, the DNA is TGTGCCAGCAGTTCCCCGACAGGCACAGATACGCAGTATTTT. This encodes CASSSPTGTDTQYF.

The chain links TRBV10-3 to TRBJ2-1; 9 bases match TRBD1. The V gene's germline CDR1 is ENHRY and CDR2 SYGVKD. The CDR3 contains 14 residues. The junction had 4 bases not matched to a gene; V was cut back by 7 bases and J by 3 bases. In DNA, the CDR3 is TGTGCCATCAACCCGGGACAGGGCTACAATGAGCAGTTCTTC. It is translated as CAINPGQGYNEQFF.

V and J are TRBV27 and TRBJ2-1, with 9 bases that match TRBD2. Germline values: CDR1 MNHEY, CDR2 SMNVEV (reference sequence). The CDR3 length is 15 residues. V shed 5 bases, J shed 7 bases, and the junction held 9 bases outside the gene matches. The CDR3 protein is CASSPAGGPGNEQFF. Here the CDR3 DNA reads TGTGCCAGCAGTCCGGCGGGAGGGCCGGGGAATGAGCAGTTCTTC.

V gene TRBV6-5 combines with J gene TRBJ2-2; D perhaps matches TRBD1 (5 bases). V was pared by 2 bases and J by 0 bases, with 10 bases between. CDR3 length: 16 residues. CDR1 and CDR2 from the germline V gene are MNHEY and SVGAGI. CDR3 sequence (DNA): TGTGCCAGCAGTTACCCGTTGACAGCGAACACCGGGGAGCTGTTTTTT. Residues: CASSYPLTANTGELFF.

This rearrangement joins TRBV11-2 to TRBJ2-3, with TRBD2 matching over 8 bases. With 3 bases clipped from V and 3 bases from J, the junction kept 5 bases outside the gene matches. Germline CDR1 SGHAT, CDR2 FQNNGV. CDR3 length: 15 amino acids. The CDR3 loop reads CASSFTSSGTDTQYF. CDR3 coding DNA: TGTGCCAGCAGCTTTACTTCTAGCGGGACAGATACGCAGTATTTT. Based on the CDR3 plus reference TRBV11-2 and TRBJ2-3, the full variable domain is EAGVAQSPRYKIIEKRQSVAFWCNPISGHATLYWYQQILGQGPKLLIQFQNNGVVDDSQLPKDRFSAERLKGVDSTLKIQPAKLEDSAVYLCASSFTSSGTDTQYFGPGTRLTVL.

The chain links TRBV7-3 to TRBJ2-3; no definite D call. The length of the CDR3 is 14 residues. The ends were cut back, 5 bases at V and 2 bases at J, with 11 bases in the middle. The germline CDR1 and CDR2 sequences are SGHTA and FQGTGA. CDR3 in amino acids: CASSLRLATDTQYF. The CDR3 DNA is TGTGCCAGCAGCCTCCGGTTAGCCACAGATACGCAGTATTTT.

The V and J genes are TRBV25-1 and TRBJ1-4, with a possible D match to TRBD1 (6 bases). The CDR3 runs 13 residues. The germline V gene has CDR1 MGHDK and CDR2 SYGVNS. V lost 4 bases and J lost 7, with 10 bases in between. CDR3 sequence: CASSGTRGEKLFF. In DNA, the CDR3 is TGTGCCAGCAGTGGGACCAGGGGTGAAAAACTGTTTTTT.

This clone was observed a handful of times. The CDR3 sequence is CASSARQGRSPYNEQFF. CDR3 bases: TGTGCCAGCAGCGCGCGACAGGGGAGGTCGCCTTACAATGAGCAGTTCTTC. V is TRBV9 and J is TRBJ2-1, with 8 bases fitting TRBD1. The junction had 12 bases not matched to a gene; V was cut back by 3 bases and J by 4 bases. Germline values: CDR1 SGDLS, CDR2 YYNGEE. This CDR3 is built from 17 residues.

V usage is TRBV12-1 and J usage is TRBJ1-5. TRBV12-1 is designated a pseudogene. CDR3 size: 14 residues. CDR3 loop: CASSWGDSNQPQHF. The CDR3 nucleotides read TGTGCCAGCAGCTGGGGGGACAGCAATCAGCCCCAGCATTTT.

V and J are TRBV11-2 and TRBJ2-3; 8 nucleotides match TRBD1. Trimming at V came to 6 bases and at J to 4 bases, leaving 15 bases not matched to a gene. The CDR3 is 17 amino acids. In germline, CDR1 is SGHAT, CDR2 FQNNGV. The CDR3 DNA follows: TGTGCCAGCAGTCCCTCCCTCCCGGGGACAGGTTCAGATACGCAGTATTTT. The encoded protein is CASSPSLPGTGSDTQYF.

The chain couples TRBV2 to TRBJ1-1; no clear D. This CDR3 region has 15 residues. Trimming removed 3 bases at V and 1 base at J, with 12 bases between. Germline CDR1 is SNHLY and CDR2 is FYNNEI. The DNA for the CDR3 is TGTGCCAGCAGTGACGGCAGCACGGGGAACACTGAAGCTTTCTTT. This translates into CASSDGSTGNTEAFF.

The chain combines TRBV10-1 with TRBJ2-7, with 7 bases lining up with TRBD1. V lost 5 bases and J lost 6; bases outside the gene matches: 7. Per the germline V gene, CDR1 is WNHNN and CDR2 is SYGVQD (reference sequence). The CDR3 contains 13 residues. The chain's CDR3 is CASSPDRVGEQYF. The CDR3 DNA reads TGCGCCAGCAGTCCTGACAGGGTGGGCGAGCAGTACTTC.